Shown below are 14 T cell receptor beta chains from a single sample sequenced in a study of OX40 agonist ivuxolimab in advanced cancers. Clones were sequenced by immunoSEQ multiplex PCR, and TCRdb holds only the in-frame ones, with some missing. The data show tens of thousands of clones, 86% seen once. Sample: CD4+ or CD8+ T cells sorted from blood, taken in a trial of the OX40 agonist ivuxolimab. These receptors all stem from an adult with an advanced solid tumor such as melanoma, head and neck, liver or kidney cancer.

The chain joins TRBV5-1 to TRBJ2-1; D is ambiguous. The CDR3 is 11 residues long. CDR1 is SGHRS, CDR2 YFSETQ, per germline. V gave up 2 bases and J gave up 6 bases, with 3 bases separating them. This CDR3 reads CASSFANEQFF. CDR3 bases: TGCGCCAGCAGCTTCGCCAATGAGCAGTTCTTC.

The chain employs TRBV6-6 and TRBJ1-2; 7 bases are shared with TRBD1. J lost 7 bases, V lost 5 bases, and 4 bases had no gene match. From germline, CDR1 is MNHNY and CDR2 SVGAGI (reference sequence). The CDR3 runs to 12 residues. CDR3 region: CASSDRVVGYTF. The CDR3 nucleotides are TGTGCCAGCAGTGACAGGGTTGTTGGCTACACCTTC.

The chain employs TRBV7-8 and TRBJ1-1; no firm D call. The germline gives CDR1 SGHVS, CDR2 FQNEAQ. Trimming left V 2 bases short and J 1 base short, with 5 bases between. The CDR3 has 13 amino acids. CDR3 DNA sequence: TGTGCCAGCAGCTTACCAGGGAACACTGAAGCTTTCTTT. It specifies CASSLPGNTEAFF.

The V gene is TRBV28, the J gene TRBJ1-6; no clear D gene. V shed 2 bases and J shed 6 bases, with 14 bases lying between them. CDR3 length: 16 amino acids. From germline, CDR1 is MDHEN and CDR2 SYDVKM. DNA for the CDR3: TGTGCCAGCAGTTTAAGGGCCAGCACCACTAATTCACCCCTCCACTTT. Protein sequence: CASSLRASTTNSPLHF.

The V gene is TRBV16, the J gene TRBJ1-4, with a tentative D call TRBD1 (5 bases). The CDR3 consists of 14 residues. Germline CDR1 KGHSY, CDR2 FQNENV. V lost 2 bases to trimming and J lost 7 bases, with 11 bases between them. CDR3 in amino acids: CASSQRGDFEKLFF. The CDR3 DNA reads TGTGCCAGCAGCCAACGGGGGGATTTTGAAAAACTGTTTTTT.

This clone showed up just once. The chain carries TRBV7-9 and TRBJ2-3, with D perhaps matching TRBD1 or TRBD2 (6 bases each). The CDR3 totals 14 residues. Per the germline V gene, CDR1 is SEHNR and CDR2 is FQNEAQ (reference sequence). Deletions cut 4 bases from V and 2 bases from J, with 10 bases between. This chain's CDR3 is CASSYGGYTDTQYF. The CDR3 region has the DNA TGTGCCAGCAGCTACGGGGGCTACACAGATACGCAGTATTTT.

The V and J genes are TRBV19 and TRBJ1-5; 9 nucleotides match TRBD1. This CDR3 region has 19 residues. After removal of 7 bases from V and 0 bases from J, the junction contained 16 bases not matched to a gene. Germline CDR1 reads LNHDA; CDR2 reads SQIVND (reference sequence). The DNA for the CDR3 is TGTGCCAGTACCCGGAAAGAGGGACAGGGAGTTTATAGCAATCAGCCCCAGCATTTT. Translation: CASTRKEGQGVYSNQPQHF.

Written as DNA, the CDR3 is TGTGCCAGCAGTGACAGGCATAATGAAAAACTGTTTTTT. It is translated as CASSDRHNEKLFF. This chain links TRBV6-1 with TRBJ1-4; no clear D. This CDR3 comprises 13 residues. The germline CDR1 and CDR2 sequences are MNHNS and SASEGT. Trimming took 3 bases from V and 4 from J, leaving 6 bases between them.

The rearrangement joins TRBV28 to TRBJ1-5; D unclear. Trimming removed 5 bases at V and 6 bases at J, with 23 bases between. The CDR3 spans 17 residues. Germline values: CDR1 MDHEN, CDR2 SYDVKM. CDR3 sequence (DNA): TGTGCCAGCAGTAACTTCCAAAGGCGGTCCAAAGTTCAGCCCCAGCATTTT. Translation: CASSNFQRRSKVQPQHF.

The CDR3 DNA reads as TGTGCCAGCAGTCCGTCCTTGGGAGGGATAAACATTCAGTACTTC. Its protein is CASSPSLGGINIQYF. The chain joins TRBV27 to TRBJ2-4; TRBD2 matches 7 bases. Unmatched junction bases numbered 10, after V lost 5 bases and J lost 6 bases. The CDR3 is 15 amino acids. Germline V gives CDR1 MNHEY, CDR2 SMNVEV (reference sequence).

The chain recombines TRBV5-1 with TRBJ2-2; the match to TRBD1 covers 12 bases. This CDR3 comprises 16 residues. Trimming cost V 4 bases and J 7 bases; bases outside gene matches: 8. The V gene's germline CDR1 is SGHRS and CDR2 YFSETQ. CDR3 residues: CASSVGTGGAGGELFF. The CDR3 DNA is TGCGCCAGCAGCGTCGGGACAGGGGGCGCGGGCGGGGAGCTGTTTTTT.

The rearrangement uses TRBV28 and TRBJ2-5, with 7 bases aligning to TRBD1. This CDR3 is 15 amino acids long. The trim removed 5 bases at V and 3 bases at J, leaving 9 bases unmatched. The V gene's germline CDR1 is MDHEN and CDR2 SYDVKM. CDR3 sequence (DNA): TGTGCCAGCAGTCAATCCGGGACAGCGGAAGAGACCCAGTACTTC. Amino acid sequence: CASSQSGTAEETQYF. Using reference TRBV28 and TRBJ2-5 for the parts outside the CDR3, the full variable domain is DVKVTQSSRYLVKRTGEKVFLECVQDMDHENMFWYRQDPGLGLRLIYFSYDVKMKEKGDIPEGYSVSREKKERFSLILESASTNQTSMYLCASSQSGTAEETQYFGPGTRLLVL.

CDR3 sequence: CASRAVQETQYF. The CDR3 nucleotides are TGTGCCAGCAGGGCAGTCCAAGAGACCCAGTACTTC. V is TRBV25-1 and J is TRBJ2-5, with D unresolved. The CDR3 length is 12 residues. Trimming removed 6 bases from V and 1 base from J, with 6 bases in between. CDR1 is MGHDK and CDR2 is SYGVNS in the germline V gene.

This chain's CDR3 is CASSFLIAVQRNEQFF. The CDR3, as DNA: TGTGCCAGCAGTTTTCTAATAGCGGTTCAGAGAAATGAGCAGTTCTTC. V is TRBV28 and J is TRBJ2-1; perhaps TRBD2 as D (6 bases). V was trimmed by 3 bases and J by 7 bases, leaving 19 bases between them. Germline values: CDR1 MDHEN, CDR2 SYDVKM. The CDR3 has 16 amino acids.